The rows below give T cell receptor beta chains drawn from one sample of a study of blood T cell repertoires in COVID-19. Profiling relied on immunoSEQ multiplex PCR, and the TCRdb table lists in-frame clones only, not all of them. Of around 150,000 clones in the sample, about 87% were seen once. Source material: peripheral blood. The receptors stem from a human donor with COVID-19, enrolled during active disease. The donor label of this sample is uncertain. Each CDR3 is given with its conserved first and last residue. Fields, in order: V gene, clone size, D gene, J gene, CDR3 length, CDR3 protein, CDR3 DNA. D genes are given only for firm matches. The size field is filled for only some rows; it gives once, few, many or a size class.

V: TRBV5-6
size: .
D: .
J: TRBJ2-1
length: 14
CDR3: CASSLAGFYNEQFF
DNA: TGTGCCAGCAGCTTGGCCGGGTTCTACAATGAGCAGTTCTTC

V: TRBV9
size: once
D: .
J: TRBJ1-5
length: 15
CDR3: CASSVDGASNQPQHF
DNA: TGTGCCAGCAGCGTAGATGGGGCTAGCAATCAGCCCCAGCATTTT

V: TRBV11-1
size: .
D: .
J: TRBJ2-3
length: 14
CDR3: CASSPTTGRDTQYF
DNA: TGTGCCAGCAGCCCCACGACGGGGAGAGATACGCAGTATTTT

V: TRBV24-1
size: once
D: .
J: TRBJ2-7
length: 13
CDR3: CATSDGDIYEQYF
DNA: TGTGCCACCAGTGATGGGGACATCTACGAGCAGTACTTC

V: TRBV10-3
size: .
D: .
J: TRBJ2-1
length: 13
CDR3: CAIQRDSSNEQFF
DNA: TGTGCCATCCAACGGGACTCGTCCAATGAGCAGTTCTTC

V: TRBV3-1/TRBV3-2
size: .
D: .
J: TRBJ1-3
length: 16
CDR3: CASSQAAGEAGNTIYF
DNA: TGTGCCAGCAGCCAAGCGGCCGGGGAAGCTGGAAACACCATATATTTT

V: TRBV13
size: once
D: TRBD1
J: TRBJ1-4
length: 16
CDR3: CASSLRTGRTNEKLFF
DNA: TGTGCCAGCAGCCTAAGGACAGGGCGGACTAATGAAAAACTGTTTTTT

V: TRBV6-5
size: .
D: TRBD1
J: TRBJ1-1
length: 16
CDR3: CASSSYTGGRDTEAFF
DNA: TGTGCCAGCAGTTCCTACACAGGGGGCAGGGACACTGAAGCTTTCTTT

V: TRBV3-1/TRBV3-2
size: .
D: .
J: TRBJ2-4
length: 17
CDR3: CASSQGEVVVTKNIQYF
DNA: TGTGCCAGCAGCCAAGGGGAGGTCGTCGTAACCAAAAACATTCAGTACTTC

V: TRBV5-4
size: .
D: TRBD1
J: TRBJ2-1
length: 14
CDR3: CASVRQGANNEQFF
DNA: TGTGCCAGCGTCCGACAGGGGGCCAACAATGAGCAGTTCTTC

V: TRBV7-9
size: .
D: .
J: TRBJ2-1
length: 16
CDR3: CASSLSLGGSYNEQFF
DNA: TGTGCCAGCAGCTTATCGTTAGGGGGATCCTACAATGAGCAGTTCTTC

V: TRBV7-9
size: .
D: .
J: TRBJ2-1
length: 16
CDR3: CASSPTGETGYNEQFF
DNA: TGTGCCAGCAGCCCCACGGGGGAGACGGGATACAATGAGCAGTTCTTC

V: TRBV6-5
size: once
D: TRBD2
J: TRBJ2-7
length: 13
CDR3: CASRLAGVYEQYF
DNA: TGTGCCAGCAGACTAGCGGGAGTTTACGAGCAGTACTTC

V: TRBV3-1/TRBV3-2
size: .
D: TRBD1
J: TRBJ1-6
length: 20
CDR3: CASSRLALMDRGSYNSPLHF
DNA: TGTGCCAGCAGCCGACTGGCGCTAATGGACAGGGGCTCCTATAATTCACCCCTCCACTTT

V: TRBV6-5
size: .
D: .
J: TRBJ2-7
length: 16
CDR3: CASSYRRIGKGYEQYF
DNA: TGTGCCAGCAGTTACAGACGAATTGGGAAGGGGTACGAGCAGTACTTC